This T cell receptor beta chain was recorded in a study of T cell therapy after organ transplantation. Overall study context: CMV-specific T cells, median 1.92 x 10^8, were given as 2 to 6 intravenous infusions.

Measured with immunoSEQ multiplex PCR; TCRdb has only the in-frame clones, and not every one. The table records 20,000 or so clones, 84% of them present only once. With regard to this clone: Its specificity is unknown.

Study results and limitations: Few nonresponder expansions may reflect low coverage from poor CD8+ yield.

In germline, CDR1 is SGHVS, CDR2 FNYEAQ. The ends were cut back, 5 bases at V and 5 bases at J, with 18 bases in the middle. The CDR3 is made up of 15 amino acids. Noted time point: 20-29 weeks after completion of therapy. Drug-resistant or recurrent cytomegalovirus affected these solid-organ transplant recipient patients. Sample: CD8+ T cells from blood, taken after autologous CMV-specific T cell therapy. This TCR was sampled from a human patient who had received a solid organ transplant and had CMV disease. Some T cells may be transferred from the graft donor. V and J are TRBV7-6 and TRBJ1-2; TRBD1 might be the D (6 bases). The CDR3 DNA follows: TGTGCCAGCAGCCTCCTAGGGGGGGCGGGGTATGGCTACACCTTC. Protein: CASSLLGGAGYGYTF.